This TCR beta chain was sequenced during a study of cytomegalovirus exposure and HLA in healthy donors. Overall study results and limits: In a later analysis, compared with equally common non-associated chains, HLA-associated beta chains were more expanded.

A note on this clone: Its antigen is unknown.

CDR1 and CDR2 (germline): MNHNS, SASEGT. This CDR3 is built from 15 residues. Germline trimming cut 0 bases from V and 7 bases from J; bases unmatched to any gene: 8. A multiplex PCR was run with 60 Vbeta primers and 13 Jbeta primers. Clones were read by immunoSEQ multiplex PCR, and TCRdb kept only the in-frame ones, dropping some. The sample records approximately 200,000 clones, 65% to 80% being singletons. The chain has TRBV6-1 and TRBJ2-7, with TRBD2 matching over 8 bases. The sample comprised PBMCs. The TCR sequence derives from a man aged 30 to 45 in good health and CMV-seropositive. The CDR3 bases are TGTGCCAGCAGTGAAGCACCGGGAGGGTGGGGGGAGCAGTACTTC. This translates into CASSEAPGGWGEQYF.